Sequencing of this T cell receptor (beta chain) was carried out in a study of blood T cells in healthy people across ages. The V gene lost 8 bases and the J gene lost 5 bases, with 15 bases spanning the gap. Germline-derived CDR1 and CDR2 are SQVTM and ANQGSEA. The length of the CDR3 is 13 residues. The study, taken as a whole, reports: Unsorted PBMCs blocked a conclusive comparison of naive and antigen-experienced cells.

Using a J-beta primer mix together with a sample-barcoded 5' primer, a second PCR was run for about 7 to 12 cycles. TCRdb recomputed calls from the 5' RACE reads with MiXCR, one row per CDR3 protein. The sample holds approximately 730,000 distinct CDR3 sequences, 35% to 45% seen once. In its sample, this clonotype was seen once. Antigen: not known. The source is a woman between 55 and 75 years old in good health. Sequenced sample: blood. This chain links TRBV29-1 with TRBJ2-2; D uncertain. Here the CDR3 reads CSLQEFPTGELFF. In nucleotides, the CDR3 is TGCAGCCTGCAGGAATTTCCGACCGGGGAGCTGTTTTTT.